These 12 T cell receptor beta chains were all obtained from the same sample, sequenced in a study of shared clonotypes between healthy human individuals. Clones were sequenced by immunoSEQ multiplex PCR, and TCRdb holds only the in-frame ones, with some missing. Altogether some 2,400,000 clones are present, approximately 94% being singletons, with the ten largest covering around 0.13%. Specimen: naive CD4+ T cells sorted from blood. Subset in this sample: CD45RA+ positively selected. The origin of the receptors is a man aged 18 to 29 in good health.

CDR3 amino acids: CASSSQASGVGELFF. The CDR3 DNA follows: TGCGCCAGCAGCTCCCAAGCGTCCGGGGTCGGGGAGCTGTTTTTT. This sequence joins TRBV5-1 and TRBJ2-2; TRBD2 might be the D (5 bases). The CDR3 has 15 amino acids. The V and J ends lost 3 bases and 7 bases respectively, with 16 bases between them. CDR1 and CDR2 (germline): SGHRS, YFSETQ. Complete variable domain (other parts from reference TRBV5-1 and TRBJ2-2): KAGVTQTPRYLIKTRGQQVTLSCSPISGHRSVSWYQQTPGQGLQFLFEYFSETQRNKGNFPGRFSGRQFSNSRSEMNVSTLELGDSALYLCASSSQASGVGELFFGEGSRLTVL.

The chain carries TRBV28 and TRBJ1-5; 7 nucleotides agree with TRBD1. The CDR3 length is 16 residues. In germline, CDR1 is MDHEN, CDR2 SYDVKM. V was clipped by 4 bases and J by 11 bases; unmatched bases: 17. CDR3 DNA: TGTGCCAGCAGTTCGCCCGGGACAGCCAGCGGGGGGGCCCAGCATTTT. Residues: CASSSPGTASGGAQHF. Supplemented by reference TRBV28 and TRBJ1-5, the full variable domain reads DVKVTQSSRYLVKRTGEKVFLECVQDMDHENMFWYRQDPGLGLRLIYFSYDVKMKEKGDIPEGYSVSREKKERFSLILESASTNQTSMYLCASSSPGTASGGAQHFGDGTRLSIL.

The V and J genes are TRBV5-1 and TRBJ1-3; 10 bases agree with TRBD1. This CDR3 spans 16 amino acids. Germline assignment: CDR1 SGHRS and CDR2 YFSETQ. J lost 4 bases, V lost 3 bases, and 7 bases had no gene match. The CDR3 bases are TGCGCCAGCAGCTCTGGCTCGACAGGGGGCGGAAACACCATATATTTT. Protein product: CASSSGSTGGGNTIYF.

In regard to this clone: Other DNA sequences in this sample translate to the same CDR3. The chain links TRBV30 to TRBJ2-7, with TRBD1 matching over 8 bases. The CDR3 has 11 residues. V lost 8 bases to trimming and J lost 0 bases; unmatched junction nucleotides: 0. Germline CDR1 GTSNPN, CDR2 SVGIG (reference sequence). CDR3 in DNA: TGTGCCGGACAGGGCTCCTACGAGCAGTACTTC. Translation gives CAGQGSYEQYF.

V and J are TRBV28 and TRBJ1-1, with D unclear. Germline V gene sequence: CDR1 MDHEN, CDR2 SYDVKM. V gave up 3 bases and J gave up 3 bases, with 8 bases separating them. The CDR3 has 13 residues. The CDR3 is CASSFPPDTEAFF. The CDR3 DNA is TGTGCCAGCAGTTTTCCACCCGACACTGAAGCTTTCTTT.

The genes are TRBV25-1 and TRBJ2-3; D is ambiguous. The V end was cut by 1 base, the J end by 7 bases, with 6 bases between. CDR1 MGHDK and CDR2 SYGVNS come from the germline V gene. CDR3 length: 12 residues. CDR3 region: CASSESEYTQYF. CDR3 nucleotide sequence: TGTGCCAGCAGTGAATCGGAGTATACGCAGTATTTT.

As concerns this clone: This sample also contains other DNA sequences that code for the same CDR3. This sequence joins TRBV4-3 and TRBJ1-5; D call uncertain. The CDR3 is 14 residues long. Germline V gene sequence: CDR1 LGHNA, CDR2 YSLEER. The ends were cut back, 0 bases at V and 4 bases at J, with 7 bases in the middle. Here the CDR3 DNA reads TGCGCCAGCAGCCAAGATGCGGGGAATCAGCCCCAGCATTTT. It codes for CASSQDAGNQPQHF.

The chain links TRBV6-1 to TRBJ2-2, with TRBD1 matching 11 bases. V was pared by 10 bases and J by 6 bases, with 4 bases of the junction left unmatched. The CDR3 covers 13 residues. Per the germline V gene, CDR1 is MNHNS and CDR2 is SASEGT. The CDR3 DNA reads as TGTGCCACCCGGGACAGGGGGGCCGGGGAGCTGTTTTTT. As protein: CATRDRGAGELFF.

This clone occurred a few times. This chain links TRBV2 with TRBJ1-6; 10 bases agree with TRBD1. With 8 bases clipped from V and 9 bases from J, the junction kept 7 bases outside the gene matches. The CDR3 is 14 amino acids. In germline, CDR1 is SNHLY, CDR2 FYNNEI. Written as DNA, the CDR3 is TGTGCCAGCGTTGGACAGGGGGTAAGTTCACCCCTCCACTTT. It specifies CASVGQGVSSPLHF. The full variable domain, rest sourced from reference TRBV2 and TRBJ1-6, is EPEVTQTPSHQVTQMGQEVILRCVPISNHLYFYWYRQILGQKVEFLVSFYNNEISEKSEIFDDQFSVERPDGSNFTLKIRSTKLEDSAMYFCASVGQGVSSPLHFGNGTRLTVT.

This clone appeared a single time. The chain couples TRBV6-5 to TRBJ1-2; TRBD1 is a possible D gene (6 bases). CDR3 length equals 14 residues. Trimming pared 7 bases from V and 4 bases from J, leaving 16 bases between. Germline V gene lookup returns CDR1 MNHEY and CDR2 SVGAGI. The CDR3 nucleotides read TGTGCCAGCACCCCTTTAGGGGGGCTCTATGGCTACACCTTC. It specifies CASTPLGGLYGYTF.

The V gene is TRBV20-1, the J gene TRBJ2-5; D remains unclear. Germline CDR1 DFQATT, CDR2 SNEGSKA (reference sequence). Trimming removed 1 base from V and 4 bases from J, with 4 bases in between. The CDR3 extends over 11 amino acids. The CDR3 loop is CSARGSETQYF. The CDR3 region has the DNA TGCAGTGCTAGAGGGTCAGAGACCCAGTACTTC.

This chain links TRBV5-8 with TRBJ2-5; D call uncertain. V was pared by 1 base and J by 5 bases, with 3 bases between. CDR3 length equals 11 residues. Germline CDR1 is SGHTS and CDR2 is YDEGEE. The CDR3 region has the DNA TGTGCCAGCAGCTTGATCGAGACCCAGTACTTC. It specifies CASSLIETQYF.